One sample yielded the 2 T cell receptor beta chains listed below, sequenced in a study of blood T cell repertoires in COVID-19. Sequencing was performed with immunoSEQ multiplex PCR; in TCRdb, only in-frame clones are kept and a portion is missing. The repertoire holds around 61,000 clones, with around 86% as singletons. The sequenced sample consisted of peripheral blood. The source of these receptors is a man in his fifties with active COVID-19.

CDR3 protein: CASSSTRSGGLVEQFF. The CDR3 nucleotides are TGTGCCAGCAGCTCTACTAGGAGCGGGGGCCTTGTTGAGCAGTTCTTC. The V and J genes are TRBV7-9 and TRBJ2-1, with 8 bases lining up with TRBD2. The junction had 14 bases not matched to a gene; V was cut back by 4 bases and J by 9 bases. Germline V lookup: CDR1 SEHNR, CDR2 FQNEAQ (reference sequence). The CDR3 is 16 amino acids.

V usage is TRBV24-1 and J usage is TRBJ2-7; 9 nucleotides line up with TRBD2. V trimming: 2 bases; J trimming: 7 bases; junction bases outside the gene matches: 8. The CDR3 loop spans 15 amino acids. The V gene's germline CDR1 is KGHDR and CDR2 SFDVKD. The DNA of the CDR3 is TGTGCCACCAGTGATTCGGGACTAGCTACAATAGAGCAGTACTTC. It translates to CATSDSGLATIEQYF.